Reported below is one T cell receptor beta chain. What it binds is not known. The repertoire was sequenced with immunoSEQ multiplex PCR; TCRdb's copy has only in-frame clones and lacks some. The table shows 95,000 to 100,000 clones, with 85% to 90% occurring only once. Brentuximab vedotin exposure varied, and every patient relapsed after autologous stem cell transplantation. Complete response, partial response or progressive disease made up the best responses. The sample comes from a study of PD-1 blockade in classical Hodgkin lymphoma. Findings and caveats of the study: Complete responders' baseline diversity resembled that of newly diagnosed patients.

Here the sequenced sample was peripheral blood mononuclear cells (PBMCs), taken before the second cycle of nivolumab. This sequence originates from a human donor with classical Hodgkin lymphoma.

CDR3 sequence reads: CASRGNQASYNSPLHF. The CDR3 DNA is TGTGCCAGCAGGGGCAACCAGGCCTCCTATAATTCACCCCTCCACTTT. This chain joins TRBV6-6 and TRBJ1-6, with no clear D. Germline V gives CDR1 MNHNY, CDR2 SVGAGI (reference sequence). This CDR3 region has 16 residues. Trimming removed 6 bases at V and 0 bases at J, with 12 bases between.